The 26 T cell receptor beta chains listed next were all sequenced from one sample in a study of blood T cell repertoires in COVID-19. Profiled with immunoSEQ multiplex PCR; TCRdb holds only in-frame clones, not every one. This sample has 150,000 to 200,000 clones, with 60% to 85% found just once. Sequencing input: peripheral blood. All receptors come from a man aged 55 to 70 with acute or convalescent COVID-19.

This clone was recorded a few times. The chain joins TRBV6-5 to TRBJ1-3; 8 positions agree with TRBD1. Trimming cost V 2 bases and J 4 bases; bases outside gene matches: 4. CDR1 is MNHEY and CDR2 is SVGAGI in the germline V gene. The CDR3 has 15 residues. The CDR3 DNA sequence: TGTGCCAGCAGTTACAAGGACAGGGCAGGAAACACCATATATTTT. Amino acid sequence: CASSYKDRAGNTIYF.

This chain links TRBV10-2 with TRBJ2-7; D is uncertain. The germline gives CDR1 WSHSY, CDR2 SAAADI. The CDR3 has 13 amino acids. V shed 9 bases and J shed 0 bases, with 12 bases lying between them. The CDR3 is CASTPSVSYEQYF. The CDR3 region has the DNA TGCGCCAGTACCCCCTCGGTCTCCTACGAGCAGTACTTC.

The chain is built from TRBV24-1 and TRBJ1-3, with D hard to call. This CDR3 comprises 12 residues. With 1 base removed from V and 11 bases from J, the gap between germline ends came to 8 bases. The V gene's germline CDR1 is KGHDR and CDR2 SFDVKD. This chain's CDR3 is CATSDFSGAIYF. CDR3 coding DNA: TGTGCCACCAGTGATTTTAGCGGGGCCATATATTTT.

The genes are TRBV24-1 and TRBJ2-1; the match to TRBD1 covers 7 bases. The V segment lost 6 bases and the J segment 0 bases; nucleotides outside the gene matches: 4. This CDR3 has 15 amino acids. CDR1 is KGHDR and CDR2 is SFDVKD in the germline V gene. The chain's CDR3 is CATSSRQGSYNEQFF. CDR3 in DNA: TGTGCCACCAGTTCTCGACAGGGCTCCTACAATGAGCAGTTCTTC.

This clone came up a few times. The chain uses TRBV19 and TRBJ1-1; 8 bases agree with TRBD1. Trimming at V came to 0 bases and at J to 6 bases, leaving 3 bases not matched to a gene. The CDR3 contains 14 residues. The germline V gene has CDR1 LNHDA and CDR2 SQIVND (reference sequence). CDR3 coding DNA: TGTGCCAGTAGTATAGACCCGGACAGGGCTGAAGCTTTCTTT. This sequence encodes CASSIDPDRAEAFF.

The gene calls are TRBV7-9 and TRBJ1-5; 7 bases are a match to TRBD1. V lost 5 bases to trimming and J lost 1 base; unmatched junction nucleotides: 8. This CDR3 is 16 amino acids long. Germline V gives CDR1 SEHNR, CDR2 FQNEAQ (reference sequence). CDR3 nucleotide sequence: TGTGCCAGCAGCGGCGACAGGGAAGGCAGCAATCAGCCCCAGCATTTT. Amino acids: CASSGDREGSNQPQHF.

The chain's CDR3 is CASSRGTADQPQHF. CDR3 coding DNA: TGTGCCAGCAGCCGCGGGACAGCAGATCAGCCCCAGCATTTT. This chain joins TRBV7-2 and TRBJ1-5; 7 positions agree with TRBD1. V dropped 5 bases and J dropped 5; count of bases not matched to a gene: 6. There are 14 residues in the CDR3. Germline assignment: CDR1 SGHTA and CDR2 FQGNSA. Using reference TRBV7-2 and TRBJ1-5 for the parts outside the CDR3, the full variable domain is GAGVSQSPSNKVTEKGKDVELRCDPISGHTALYWYRQSLGQGLEFLIYFQGNSAPDKSGLPSDRFSAERTGGSVSTLTIQRTQQEDSAVYLCASSRGTADQPQHFGDGTRLSIL.

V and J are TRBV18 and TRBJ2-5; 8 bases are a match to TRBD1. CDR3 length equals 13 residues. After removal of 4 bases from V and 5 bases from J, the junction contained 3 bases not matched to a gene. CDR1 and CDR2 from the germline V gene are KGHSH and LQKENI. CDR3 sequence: CASSRGQDETQYF. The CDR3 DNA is TGTGCCAGCTCACGGGGACAGGACGAGACCCAGTACTTC.

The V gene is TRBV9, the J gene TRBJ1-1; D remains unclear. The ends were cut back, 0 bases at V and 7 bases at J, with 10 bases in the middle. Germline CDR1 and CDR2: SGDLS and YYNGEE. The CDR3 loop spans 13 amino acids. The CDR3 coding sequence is TGTGCCAGCAGCGTAGTGGCGGGGTATGAAGCTTTCTTT. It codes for CASSVVAGYEAFF. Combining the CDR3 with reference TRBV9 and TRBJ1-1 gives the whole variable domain DSGVTQTPKHLITATGQRVTLRCSPRSGDLSVYWYQQSLDQGLQFLIQYYNGEERAKGNILERFSAQQFPDLHSELNLSSLELGDSALYFCASSVVAGYEAFFGQGTRLTVV.

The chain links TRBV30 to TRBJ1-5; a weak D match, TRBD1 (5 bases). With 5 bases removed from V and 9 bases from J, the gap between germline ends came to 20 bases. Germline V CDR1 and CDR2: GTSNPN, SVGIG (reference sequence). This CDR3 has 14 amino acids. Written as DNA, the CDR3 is TGTGCCTGGGGAAGGAGGGGAGGTGGGGCGCCCCAGCATTTT. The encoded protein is CAWGRRGGGAPQHF. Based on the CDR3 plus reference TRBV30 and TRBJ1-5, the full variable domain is SQTIHQWPATLVQPVGSPLSLECTVEGTSNPNLYWYRQAAGRGLQLLFYSVGIGQISSEVPQNLSASRPQDRQFILSSKKLLLSDSGFYLCAWGRRGGGAPQHFGDGTRLSIL.

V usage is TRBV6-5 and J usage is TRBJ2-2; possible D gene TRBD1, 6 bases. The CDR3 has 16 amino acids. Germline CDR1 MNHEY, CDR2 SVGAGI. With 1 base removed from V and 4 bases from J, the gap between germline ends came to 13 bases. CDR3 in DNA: TGTGCCAGCAGTTACTGGGGACACATCGTCACCGGGGAGCTGTTTTTT. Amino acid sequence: CASSYWGHIVTGELFF.

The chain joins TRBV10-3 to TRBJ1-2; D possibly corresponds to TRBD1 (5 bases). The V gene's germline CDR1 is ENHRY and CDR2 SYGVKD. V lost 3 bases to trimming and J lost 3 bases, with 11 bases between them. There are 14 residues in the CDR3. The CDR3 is CAISDARADYGYTF. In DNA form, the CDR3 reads TGTGCCATCAGTGACGCCAGGGCAGACTATGGCTACACCTTC.

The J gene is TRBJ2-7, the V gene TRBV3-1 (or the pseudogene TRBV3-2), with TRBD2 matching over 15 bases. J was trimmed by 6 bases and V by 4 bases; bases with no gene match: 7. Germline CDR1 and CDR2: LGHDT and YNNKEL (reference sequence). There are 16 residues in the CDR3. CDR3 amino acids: CASSLGTSGGSSEQYF. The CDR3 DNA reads TGTGCCAGCAGCCTCGGGACTAGCGGGGGGAGCTCCGAGCAGTACTTC.

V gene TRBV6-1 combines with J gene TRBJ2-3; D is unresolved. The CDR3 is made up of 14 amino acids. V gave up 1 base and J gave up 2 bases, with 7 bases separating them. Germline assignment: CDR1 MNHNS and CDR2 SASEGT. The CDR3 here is CASSEDSVTDTQYF. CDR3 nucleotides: TGTGCCAGCAGTGAAGACAGTGTCACAGATACGCAGTATTTT.

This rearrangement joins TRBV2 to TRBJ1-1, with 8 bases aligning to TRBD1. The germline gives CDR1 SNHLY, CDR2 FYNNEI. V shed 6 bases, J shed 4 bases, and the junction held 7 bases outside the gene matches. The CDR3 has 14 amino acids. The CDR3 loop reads CASRSTGDGTEAFF. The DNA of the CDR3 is TGTGCCAGCAGGTCGACAGGGGATGGCACTGAAGCTTTCTTT.

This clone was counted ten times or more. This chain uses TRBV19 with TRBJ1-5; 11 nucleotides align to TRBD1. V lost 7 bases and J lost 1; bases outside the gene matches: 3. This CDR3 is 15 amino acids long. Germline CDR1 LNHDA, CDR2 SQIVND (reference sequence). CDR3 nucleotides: TGTGCCAGTACCGGGACAGGGGGAAGCAATCAGCCCCAGCATTTT. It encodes CASTGTGGSNQPQHF.

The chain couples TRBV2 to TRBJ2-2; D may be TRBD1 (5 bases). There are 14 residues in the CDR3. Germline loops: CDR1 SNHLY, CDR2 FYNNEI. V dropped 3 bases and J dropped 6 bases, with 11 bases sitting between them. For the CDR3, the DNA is TGTGCCAGCAGTGAGCACAGGACCGCCGGGGAGCTGTTTTTT. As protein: CASSEHRTAGELFF. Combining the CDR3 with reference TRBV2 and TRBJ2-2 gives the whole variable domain EPEVTQTPSHQVTQMGQEVILRCVPISNHLYFYWYRQILGQKVEFLVSFYNNEISEKSEIFDDQFSVERPDGSNFTLKIRSTKLEDSAMYFCASSEHRTAGELFFGEGSRLTVL.

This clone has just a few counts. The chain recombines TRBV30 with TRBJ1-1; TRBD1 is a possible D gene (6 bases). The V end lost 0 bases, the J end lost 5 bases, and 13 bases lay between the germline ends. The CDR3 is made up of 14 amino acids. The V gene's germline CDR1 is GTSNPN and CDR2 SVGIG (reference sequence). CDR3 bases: TGTGCCTGGAGTGTGAGGGGGTGGGGTACTGAAGCTTTCTTT. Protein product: CAWSVRGWGTEAFF.

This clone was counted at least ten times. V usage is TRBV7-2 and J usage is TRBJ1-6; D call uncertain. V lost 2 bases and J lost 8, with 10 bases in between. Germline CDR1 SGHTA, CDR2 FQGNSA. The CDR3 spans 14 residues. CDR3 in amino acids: CASSLTTWDSPLHF. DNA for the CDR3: TGTGCCAGCAGCTTAACGACATGGGATTCACCCCTCCACTTT.

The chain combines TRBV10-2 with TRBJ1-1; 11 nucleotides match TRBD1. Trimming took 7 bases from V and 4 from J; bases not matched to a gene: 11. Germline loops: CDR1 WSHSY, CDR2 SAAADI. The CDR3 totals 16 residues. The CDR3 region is CASIFKVGQGGTEAFF. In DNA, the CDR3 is TGCGCCAGCATCTTCAAAGTGGGACAGGGGGGCACTGAAGCTTTCTTT.

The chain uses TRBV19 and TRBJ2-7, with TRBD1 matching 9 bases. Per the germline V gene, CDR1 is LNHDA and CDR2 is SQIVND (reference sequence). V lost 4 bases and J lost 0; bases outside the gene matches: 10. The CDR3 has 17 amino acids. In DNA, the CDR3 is TGTGCCAGTAGTACAAAACAGGGGGCCCCGAGCTCCTACGAGCAGTACTTC. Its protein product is CASSTKQGAPSSYEQYF. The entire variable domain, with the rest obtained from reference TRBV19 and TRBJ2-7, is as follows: DGGITQSPKYLFRKEGQNVTLSCEQNLNHDAMYWYRQDPGQGLRLIYYSQIVNDFQKGDIAEGYSVSREKKESFPLTVTSAQKNPTAFYLCASSTKQGAPSSYEQYFGPGTRLTVT.

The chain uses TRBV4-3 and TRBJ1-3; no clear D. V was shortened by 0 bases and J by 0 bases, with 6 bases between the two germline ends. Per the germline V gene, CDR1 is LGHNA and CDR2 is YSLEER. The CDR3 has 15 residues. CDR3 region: CASSQDASSGNTIYF. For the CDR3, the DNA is TGCGCCAGCAGCCAAGACGCCAGCTCTGGAAACACCATATATTTT.

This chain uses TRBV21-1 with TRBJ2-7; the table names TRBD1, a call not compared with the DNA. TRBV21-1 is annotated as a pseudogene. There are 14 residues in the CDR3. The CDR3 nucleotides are TGTGCCAGCAGCCCCCGGGACAGGGTTTACGAGCAGTACTTC. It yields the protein CASSPRDRVYEQYF.

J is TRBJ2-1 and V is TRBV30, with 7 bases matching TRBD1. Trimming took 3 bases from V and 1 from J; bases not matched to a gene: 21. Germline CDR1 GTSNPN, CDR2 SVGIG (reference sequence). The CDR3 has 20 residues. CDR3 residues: CAWSPLGTAQYTSSYNEQFF. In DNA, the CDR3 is TGTGCCTGGAGCCCCCTGGGGACAGCCCAGTATACGAGTTCCTACAATGAGCAGTTCTTC. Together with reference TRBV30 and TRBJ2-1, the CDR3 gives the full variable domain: SQTIHQWPATLVQPVGSPLSLECTVEGTSNPNLYWYRQAAGRGLQLLFYSVGIGQISSEVPQNLSASRPQDRQFILSSKKLLLSDSGFYLCAWSPLGTAQYTSSYNEQFFGPGTRLTVL.

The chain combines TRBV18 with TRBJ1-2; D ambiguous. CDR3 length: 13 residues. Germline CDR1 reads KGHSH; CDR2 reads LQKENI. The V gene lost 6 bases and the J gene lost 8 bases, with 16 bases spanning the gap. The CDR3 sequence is CASSVDRRRGYTF. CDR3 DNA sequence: TGTGCCAGCTCCGTCGACCGGAGACGAGGCTACACCTTC.

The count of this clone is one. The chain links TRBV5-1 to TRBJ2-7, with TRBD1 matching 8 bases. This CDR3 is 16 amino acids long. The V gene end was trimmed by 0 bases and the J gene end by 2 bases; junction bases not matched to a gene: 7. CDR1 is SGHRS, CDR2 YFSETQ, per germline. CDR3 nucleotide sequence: TGCGCCAGCAGCTTGGGCCTTTCGACAGGGGCCTACGAGCAGTACTTC. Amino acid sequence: CASSLGLSTGAYEQYF.